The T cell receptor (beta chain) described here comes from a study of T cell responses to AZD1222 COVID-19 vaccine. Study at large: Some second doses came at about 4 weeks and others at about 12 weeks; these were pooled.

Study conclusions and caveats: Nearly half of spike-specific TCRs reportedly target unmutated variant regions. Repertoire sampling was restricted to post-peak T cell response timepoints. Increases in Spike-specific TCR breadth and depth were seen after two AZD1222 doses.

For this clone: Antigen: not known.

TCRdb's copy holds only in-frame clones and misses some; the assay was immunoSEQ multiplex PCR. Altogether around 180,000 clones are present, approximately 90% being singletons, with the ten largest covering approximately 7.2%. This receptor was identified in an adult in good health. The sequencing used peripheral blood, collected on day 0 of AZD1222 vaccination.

In DNA form, the CDR3 reads TGTGCCAGCACGCTATCGACAGGGGCGAACAATCAGCCCCAGCATTTT. Its protein product is CASTLSTGANNQPQHF. The chain couples TRBV2 to TRBJ1-5; TRBD1 agrees at 8 bases. The V segment lost 7 bases and the J segment 3 bases; nucleotides outside the gene matches: 11. Germline CDR1 reads SNHLY; CDR2 reads FYNNEI. This CDR3 is 16 amino acids long.